This T cell receptor (beta chain) emerged from a study of Ad26.COV2.S vaccination and SARS-CoV-2 variants. Regarding the study as a whole: With respect to non-spike TCR breadth, vaccine and placebo recipients were similar.

Germline loops: CDR1 LGHDT, CDR2 YNNKEL (reference sequence). J was trimmed by 15 bases and V by 4 bases; bases with no gene match: 6. This CDR3 spans 12 amino acids. In regard to this clone: No antigen is known for it.

Assay used: immunoSEQ multiplex PCR; TCRdb lists only in-frame clones, some missing. The table shows around 350,000 clones, with about 91% occurring only once. The rearrangement uses TRBV3-1 (or the pseudogene TRBV3-2) and TRBJ2-1; 10 bases agree with TRBD2. This clonotype was sampled from a human donor who had recovered from COVID-19. Specimen: peripheral blood, collected after recovery from COVID-19. This CDR3 reads CASSLQAGGMFF. Here the CDR3 DNA reads TGTGCCAGCAGCCTCCAAGCGGGGGGGATGTTCTTC.